Below, 25 T cell receptor beta chains from the same sample are listed, as sequenced in a study of immune evolution from preneoplasia to lung adenocarcinoma. Libraries were prepared by immunoSEQ multiplex PCR; TCRdb keeps only in-frame clonotypes and omits some of them. Seen here are roughly 21,000 clones, over 70% observed once, and the top ten hold around 6%. Sequencing input: FFPE invasive lung adenocarcinoma tissue. The receptors stem from a person aged 55 to 75 with lung adenocarcinoma.

The chain joins TRBV7-6 to TRBJ2-2; 8 bases are shared with TRBD2. The CDR3 spans 17 residues. V gave up 1 base and J gave up 5 bases; unmatched junction bases: 9. From germline, CDR1 is SGHVS and CDR2 FNYEAQ. CDR3 nucleotides: TGTGCCAGCAGCTTAGGAGCCAGCGGGAGAGGAACCGGGGAGCTGTTTTTT. This translates into CASSLGASGRGTGELFF.

As DNA, the CDR3 is TGCGCCAGCAGCTTGTATACCGGGGCCGAAAAACTGTTTTTT. It is translated as CASSLYTGAEKLFF. The rearrangement joins TRBV5-1 to TRBJ1-4; D is possibly TRBD1 (5 bases). The germline CDR1 and CDR2 sequences are SGHRS and YFSETQ. The CDR3 contains 14 residues. V was trimmed by 1 base and J by 8 bases, leaving 12 bases between them.

This clone showed up just once. The chain links TRBV28 to TRBJ1-2; no clear D. The CDR3 consists of 13 residues. Per the germline V gene, CDR1 is MDHEN and CDR2 is SYDVKM. V lost 3 bases and J 3 bases, leaving 8 bases between the germline ends. The CDR3 nucleotides read TGTGCCAGCAGTTTTGCCGAGGACTATGGCTACACCTTC. Protein product: CASSFAEDYGYTF.

In this sample, this clone is medium-sized. The chain recombines TRBV11-2 with TRBJ2-3; a possible D gene is TRBD1 (6 bases). Germline lookup yields CDR1 SGHAT and CDR2 FQNNGV. The CDR3 has 16 residues. V was trimmed by 5 bases and J by 1 base, leaving 16 bases between them. CDR3 region: CASSLLTAGGTDTQYF. The DNA of the CDR3 is TGTGCCAGCAGCCTACTCACGGCAGGGGGCACAGATACGCAGTATTTT.

The V call is TRBV27, the J call TRBJ2-2, with D perhaps TRBD2 (5 bases). Trimming left V 4 bases short and J 1 base short, with 7 bases between. CDR1 and CDR2 (germline): MNHEY, SMNVEV (reference sequence). This CDR3 has 14 residues. The CDR3 loop is CASSSAENTGELFF. The CDR3 DNA is TGTGCCAGCAGTTCAGCGGAGAACACCGGGGAGCTGTTTTTT.

The V gene is TRBV6-5, the J gene TRBJ2-6; D possibly uses TRBD1 or TRBD2 (5 bases each). Deletions cut 0 bases from V and 2 bases from J, with 8 bases between. The CDR3 runs 16 residues. Germline loops: CDR1 MNHEY, CDR2 SVGAGI. The CDR3 protein is CASSYSRGTGANVLTF. In DNA form, the CDR3 reads TGTGCCAGCAGTTACTCGAGGGGCACTGGGGCCAACGTCCTGACTTTC.

The gene calls are TRBV19 and TRBJ2-7, with a possible D match to TRBD1 (5 bases). The V and J ends lost 3 bases and 5 bases respectively, with 11 bases between them. The CDR3 covers 13 residues. The germline V gene has CDR1 LNHDA and CDR2 SQIVND (reference sequence). The DNA of the CDR3 is TGTGCCAGTAGTATGTATGGGGCTCACGAGCAGTACTTC. It translates to CASSMYGAHEQYF.

Judged by abundance, this clone is large (0.1 to 1%). The chain carries TRBV15 and TRBJ2-3; possible D gene TRBD2, 6 bases. V lost 0 bases and J lost 1, with 8 bases in between. This CDR3 contains 15 residues. Germline CDR1 is LNHNV and CDR2 is YYDKDF (reference sequence). The CDR3 DNA follows: TGTGCCACCAGCAGAGAGTGGGGGGGCACAGATACGCAGTATTTT. Translating it yields CATSREWGGTDTQYF.

V gene TRBV5-5 combines with J gene TRBJ1-1; tentative D call: TRBD1 (6 bases). V lost 6 bases to trimming and J lost 1 base, with 10 bases between them. This CDR3 contains 13 residues. Looked up from germline, CDR1 is SGHKS and CDR2 is YYEKEE (reference sequence). CDR3 sequence reads: CASTRTENTEAFF. DNA for the CDR3: TGTGCCAGCACCCGGACAGAGAACACTGAAGCTTTCTTT.

This rearrangement joins TRBV7-2 to TRBJ2-2, with D possibly TRBD2 on 5 matching bases. This CDR3 spans 17 amino acids. Between the trimmed V and J ends, which lost 2 bases and 4 bases, there was a span of 17 bases. Per germline, CDR1 SGHTA and CDR2 FQGNSA. The CDR3 DNA reads as TGTGCCAGCAGCTTATTCGGGGTTGGGAGTGGCACCGGGGAGCTGTTTTTT. Encoded protein: CASSLFGVGSGTGELFF.

This sequence joins TRBV18 and TRBJ2-1, with TRBD1 identical over 7 bases. The germline gives CDR1 KGHSH, CDR2 LQKENI. Trimming cost V 3 bases and J 5 bases; bases outside gene matches: 4. The CDR3 has 14 amino acids. CDR3 sequence reads: CASSPGQNNNEQFF. DNA of the CDR3: TGTGCCAGCTCACCGGGACAGAACAACAATGAGCAGTTCTTC.

This clone was seen a few times. The chain couples TRBV6-6 to TRBJ1-1; D remains ambiguous. The CDR3 consists of 11 residues. The V gene's germline CDR1 is MNHNY and CDR2 SVGAGI (reference sequence). Trimming left V 5 bases short and J 3 bases short, with 4 bases between. The DNA of the CDR3 is TGTGCCAGCAGTCGTGACACTGAAGCTTTCTTT. This codes for CASSRDTEAFF.

V is TRBV5-1 and J is TRBJ2-4; TRBD1 is a possible D gene (5 bases). The CDR3 contains 14 residues. Per germline, CDR1 SGHRS and CDR2 YFSETQ. Between the trimmed V and J ends, which lost 4 bases and 8 bases, there was a span of 16 bases. This CDR3 is CASSVRQNADIQYF. As DNA, the CDR3 is TGCGCCAGCAGCGTAAGACAGAACGCCGACATTCAGTACTTC. Full variable domain (outside the CDR3, taken from reference TRBV5-1 and TRBJ2-4): KAGVTQTPRYLIKTRGQQVTLSCSPISGHRSVSWYQQTPGQGLQFLFEYFSETQRNKGNFPGRFSGRQFSNSRSEMNVSTLELGDSALYLCASSVRQNADIQYFGAGTRLSVL.

This clone is medium-sized. This sequence joins TRBV5-1 and TRBJ2-7; perhaps TRBD1 as D (5 bases). V was clipped by 0 bases and J by 0 bases, with 10 bases between them. This CDR3 is 15 amino acids long. CDR1 is SGHRS and CDR2 is YFSETQ in the germline V gene. For the CDR3, the DNA is TGCGCCAGCAGCTTGGCCCAAGGGGACTCCTACGAGCAGTACTTC. Translation: CASSLAQGDSYEQYF.

As DNA, the CDR3 is TGTGCCAGCAGCCAAGTTGGCGGACAAGAGACCCAGTACTTC. Translated: CASSQVGGQETQYF. The chain links TRBV7-9 to TRBJ2-5, with D uncertain. The V end lost 5 bases, the J end lost 2 bases, and 12 bases lay between the germline ends. Germline-derived CDR1 and CDR2 are SEHNR and FQNEAQ (reference sequence). The CDR3 spans 14 residues.

The chain has TRBV5-4 and TRBJ1-4; a possible D gene is TRBD1 (5 bases). The CDR3 totals 14 residues. Germline CDR1 SGHNT, CDR2 YYREEE (reference sequence). The V end lost 4 bases, the J end lost 7 bases, and 14 bases lay between the germline ends. CDR3 nucleotide sequence: TGTGCCAGCAGCGACCGGGGCGGAGGTGAAAAACTGTTTTTT. Its translation: CASSDRGGGEKLFF. The variable domain in full, completed from reference TRBV5-4 and TRBJ1-4, reads ETGVTQSPTHLIKTRGQQVTLRCSSQSGHNTVSWYQQALGQGPQFIFQYYREEENGRGNFPPRFSGLQFPNYSSELNVNALELDDSALYLCASSDRGGGEKLFFGSGTQLSVL.

J is TRBJ2-3 and V is TRBV7-3; 7 bases line up with TRBD2. V lost 5 bases, J lost 3 bases, and 11 bases stayed unmatched. The CDR3 contains 16 residues. The germline V gene has CDR1 SGHTA and CDR2 FQGTGA. The DNA of the CDR3 is TGTGCCAGCAGCCCCGGGCGGGAGAGGTTTACAGATACGCAGTATTTT. Protein sequence: CASSPGRERFTDTQYF.

This chain uses TRBV6-6 with TRBJ1-2, with 7 nucleotides matching TRBD1. CDR3 length: 12 residues. Germline CDR1 and CDR2: MNHNY and SVGAGI (reference sequence). The V gene end was trimmed by 8 bases and the J gene end by 2 bases; junction bases not matched to a gene: 2. CDR3 nucleotide sequence: TGTGCCAGCCAGACAGGGAACTATGGCTACACCTTC. Its translation is CASQTGNYGYTF.

The chain has TRBV6-1 and TRBJ1-3; the D is unclear. Deletions cut 6 bases from V and 2 bases from J, with 11 bases between. CDR1 and CDR2 from the germline V gene are MNHNS and SASEGT. The CDR3 covers 14 residues. This CDR3 is CASRRGDPGNTIYF. The CDR3 region has the DNA TGTGCCAGCAGGCGGGGTGACCCTGGAAACACCATATATTTT.

This clone ranks as medium-sized. For the CDR3, the DNA is TGTGCCACCAGCACAGGACACCAGGGCGCAGATACGCAGTATTTT. Encoded protein: CATSTGHQGADTQYF. The chain uses TRBV15 and TRBJ2-3; a possible D gene is TRBD1 (5 bases). V was pared by 4 bases and J by 4 bases, with 15 bases between. Looked up from germline, CDR1 is LNHNV and CDR2 is YYDKDF (reference sequence). CDR3 length: 15 amino acids. The full variable domain, with the rest looked up from reference TRBV15 and TRBJ2-3, is DAMVIQNPRYQVTQFGKPVTLSCSQTLNHNVMYWYQQKSSQAPKLLFHYYDKDFNNEADTPDNFQSRRPNTSFCFLDIRSPGLGDTAMYLCATSTGHQGADTQYFGPGTRLTVL.

This clone was recorded once. The chain is built from TRBV18 and TRBJ2-2; 7 bases are shared with TRBD1. Germline CDR1 reads KGHSH; CDR2 reads LQKENI. J lost 3 bases, V lost 2 bases, and 3 bases had no gene match. This CDR3 region has 15 residues. In DNA form, the CDR3 reads TGTGCCAGCTCACCAATCACAGGGGACACCGGGGAGCTGTTTTTT. As protein: CASSPITGDTGELFF.

The V and J genes are TRBV5-1 and TRBJ2-2, with 11 positions matching TRBD2. V was pared by 4 bases and J by 6 bases, with 5 bases of the junction left unmatched. The CDR3 has 15 residues. Germline CDR1 and CDR2: SGHRS and YFSETQ. Here the CDR3 DNA reads TGCGCCAGCAGCGTAACTAGCGGGAGTTCCGGGGAGCTGTTTTTT. Its translation: CASSVTSGSSGELFF. The variable domain in full, completed from reference TRBV5-1 and TRBJ2-2, reads KAGVTQTPRYLIKTRGQQVTLSCSPISGHRSVSWYQQTPGQGLQFLFEYFSETQRNKGNFPGRFSGRQFSNSRSEMNVSTLELGDSALYLCASSVTSGSSGELFFGEGSRLTVL.

The rearrangement uses TRBV7-6 and TRBJ2-1, with TRBD2 matching 9 bases. Trimming took 5 bases from V and 1 from J; bases not matched to a gene: 6. CDR3 length: 16 residues. The germline CDR1 and CDR2 sequences are SGHVS and FNYEAQ. CDR3 DNA sequence: TGTGCCAGCAGCCGAGGGACTAGCCGATCCTACAATGAGCAGTTCTTC. As protein: CASSRGTSRSYNEQFF.

The rearrangement uses TRBV7-8 and TRBJ2-6, with TRBD1 as a possible D gene (6 bases). With 4 bases removed from V and 0 bases from J, the gap between germline ends came to 16 bases. The germline V gene encodes CDR1 SGHVS and CDR2 FQNEAQ. CDR3 size: 18 residues. This CDR3 reads CASSSQGLDFSGANVLTF. The CDR3 nucleotides read TGTGCCAGCAGCTCCCAGGGGTTGGATTTCTCTGGGGCCAACGTCCTGACTTTC.

The chain is built from TRBV30 and TRBJ2-5; D not resolved. The CDR3 length is 13 residues. Looked up from germline, CDR1 is GTSNPN and CDR2 is SVGIG (reference sequence). V was cut by 3 bases and J by 5 bases, with 13 bases left in between. DNA of the CDR3: TGTGCCTGGAGGGCCCCTGGGCCGGAGACCCAGTACTTC. Protein product: CAWRAPGPETQYF.